This TCR beta chain was captured by sequencing in a study of blood T cell repertoires in COVID-19. Germline values: CDR1 KGHSH, CDR2 LQKENI. V was cut by 0 bases and J by 5 bases, with 7 bases left in between. CDR3 length: 13 amino acids. TCRdb keeps only in-frame clones here, not all; method: immunoSEQ multiplex PCR. Among about 220,000 clones, 80% to 90% were seen once, and the ten largest hold 3.5%. Recruitment covered fewer than 25 US areas and drew participants whose ages spanned about 18 to 90 years. Material: PBMCs or T cells enriched from blood (not recorded which). The chain links TRBV18 to TRBJ1-1, with D possibly being TRBD1 (5 bases). The sequence came from a woman between 18 and 29 years old in a cohort exposed to, infected with or recovered from COVID-19 (not recorded which). The CDR3 DNA reads as TGTGCCAGCTCACCACCCCAGGGTACTGAAGCTTTCTTT. It is translated as CASSPPQGTEAFF.